The 6 T cell receptor beta chains below were found in one sample sequenced in a study of neoadjuvant nivolumab and ipilimumab in lung cancer. TCRdb's copy holds only in-frame clones and misses some; the assay was immunoSEQ multiplex PCR. The table records more than 40,000 clones, around 89% of them present only once. This specimen consisted of blood, obtained before neoadjuvant nivolumab, alone or with ipilimumab. These receptor sequences come from an adult with non-small cell lung cancer. Some clones in this sample may be carry-over from other donors' samples.

The V and J genes are TRBV5-4 and TRBJ2-2; a weak D match, TRBD2 (5 bases). V lost 0 bases, J lost 1 base, and 7 bases lay in between. CDR1 is SGHNT, CDR2 YYREEE, per germline (reference sequence). The CDR3 sequence is 15 residues long. CDR3 region: CASSLGLLNTGELFF. DNA of the CDR3: TGTGCCAGCAGCTTGGGACTACTGAACACCGGGGAGCTGTTTTTT. Drawing the rest from reference TRBV5-4 and TRBJ2-2, the complete variable domain is ETGVTQSPTHLIKTRGQQVTLRCSSQSGHNTVSWYQQALGQGPQFIFQYYREEENGRGNFPPRFSGLQFPNYSSELNVNALELDDSALYLCASSLGLLNTGELFFGEGSRLTVL.

This chain joins TRBV7-9 and TRBJ2-5; 10 nucleotides line up with TRBD2. J was trimmed by 3 bases and V by 5 bases; bases with no gene match: 6. CDR1 is SEHNR, CDR2 FQNEAQ, per germline (reference sequence). The CDR3 extends over 15 amino acids. CDR3 in DNA: TGTGCCAGCAGCCTTGGACTAGCGGTAGAAGAGACCCAGTACTTC. It is translated as CASSLGLAVEETQYF.

The chain has TRBV30 and TRBJ2-7; TRBD1 matches at 11 bases. There are 11 residues in the CDR3. Germline-derived CDR1 and CDR2 are GTSNPN and SVGIG (reference sequence). J lost 8 bases, V lost 8 bases, and 5 bases had no gene match. For the CDR3, the DNA is TGTGCCGGGACAGGGGGGAATAAGCAGTACTTC. Translation: CAGTGGNKQYF.

This sequence joins TRBV30 and TRBJ2-5; 10 bases are a match to TRBD1. The CDR3 contains 13 residues. The germline V gene has CDR1 GTSNPN and CDR2 SVGIG (reference sequence). Trimming cost V 5 bases and J 4 bases; bases outside gene matches: 4. CDR3 in DNA: TGTGCCTGGGAAGGACAGGGGGGAGAGACCCAGTACTTC. It codes for CAWEGQGGETQYF.

Of note for this clone: This sample also contains other DNA sequences that code for the same CDR3. J is TRBJ2-1 and V is TRBV5-1; possible D gene TRBD2, 5 bases. The CDR3 covers 15 residues. The germline gives CDR1 SGHRS, CDR2 YFSETQ. Trimming removed 0 bases from V and 3 bases from J, with 10 bases in between. The CDR3 here is CASSLEPSSYNEQFF. CDR3 nucleotides: TGCGCCAGCAGCTTGGAGCCTAGCAGCTACAATGAGCAGTTCTTC.

V and J are TRBV5-1 and TRBJ1-2; the match to TRBD1 covers 9 bases. CDR3 size: 14 residues. The J segment lost 4 bases and the V segment lost 3 bases, leaving 4 bases of the junction unmatched. Germline V gives CDR1 SGHRS, CDR2 YFSETQ. For the CDR3, the DNA is TGCGCCAGCAGCTCGCAGACAGGGGGCTATGGCTACACCTTC. Translating gives CASSSQTGGYGYTF.